The TCR beta chain described here comes from a study of T cell clonotyping in hematopoietic cell transplantation. Samples: about 28 days before transplant, then days 30, 100 and 180 after. Overall study findings and caveats: After transplant, recipient diversity fell while pathologically expanded clonotypes grew through day 180. No sorting was done, leaving CD4 and CD8 contributions mixed.

Comment on this clone: Antigen unknown.

The CDR3 consists of 13 residues. The V gene lost 5 bases and the J gene lost 3 bases, with 10 bases spanning the gap. Germline V lookup: CDR1 SGHAT, CDR2 FQNNGV. Clones were read by immunoSEQ multiplex PCR, and TCRdb kept only the in-frame ones, dropping some. Of 8,500 to 9,000 clones in the sample, approximately 93% were seen once. The specimen was PBMCs, collected 100 days after allogeneic stem cell transplant. V usage is TRBV11-2 and J usage is TRBJ1-2; no definite D call. This TCR derives from a male patient in his fifties or sixties who had an allogeneic stem cell transplant from a related donor, so T cells may come from the graft donor. Some clones in this sample may be carry-over from other donors' samples. This chain's CDR3 is CASSPTGYYGYTF. In nucleotides, the CDR3 is TGTGCCAGCAGCCCGACGGGCTACTATGGCTACACCTTC. Using reference TRBV11-2 and TRBJ1-2 for the parts outside the CDR3, the full variable domain is EAGVAQSPRYKIIEKRQSVAFWCNPISGHATLYWYQQILGQGPKLLIQFQNNGVVDDSQLPKDRFSAERLKGVDSTLKIQPAKLEDSAVYLCASSPTGYYGYTFGSGTRLTVV.